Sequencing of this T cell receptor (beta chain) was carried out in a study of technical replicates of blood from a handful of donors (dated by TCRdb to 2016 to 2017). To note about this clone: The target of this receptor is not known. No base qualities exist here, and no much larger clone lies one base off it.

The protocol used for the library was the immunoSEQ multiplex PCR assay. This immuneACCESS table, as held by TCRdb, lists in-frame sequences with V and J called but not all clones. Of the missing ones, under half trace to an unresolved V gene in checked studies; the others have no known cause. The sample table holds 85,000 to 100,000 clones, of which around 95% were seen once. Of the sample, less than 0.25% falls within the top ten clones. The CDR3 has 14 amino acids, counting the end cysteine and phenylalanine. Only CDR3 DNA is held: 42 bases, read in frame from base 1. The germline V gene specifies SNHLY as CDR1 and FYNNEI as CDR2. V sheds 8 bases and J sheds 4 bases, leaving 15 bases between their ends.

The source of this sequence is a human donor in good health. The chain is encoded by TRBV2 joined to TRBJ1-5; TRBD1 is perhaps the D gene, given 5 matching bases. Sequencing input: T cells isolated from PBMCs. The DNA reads TGTGCCAGCGTTGCCGGGGGACGGAATCAGCCCCAGCATTTT. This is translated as CASVAGGRNQPQHF.